Included here is one TCR beta chain sequence, with context. Its antigen remains unidentified. The sample holds no much larger clone one base away, and base qualities are not on file. The data were obtained in a study of CD8 T cells in ankylosing spondylitis (dated by TCRdb to the late 2010s). Looking at the study overall: The study set out to find disease-linked TCR variants by profiling T cell receptor beta repertoires in ankylosing spondylitis patients and healthy donors. The full study cohort comprised 20 to 30 ankylosing spondylitis patients and about a hundred healthy donors. Samples of peripheral blood were taken, and for ankylosing spondylitis patients, synovial fluid was collected as well.

What the study reported, not specific to this receptor: Blood from ankylosing spondylitis patients appeared to be characterized by a TCR beta motif made up of under ten highly homologous amino acid variants. Significant enrichment of the disease-linked clones was reported in matched synovial fluid samples from ankylosing spondylitis patients. A CD8+ phenotype was shown by the disease-linked clones, which were found at relatively low frequencies in peripheral blood. Some motif variants were previously reported in synovial fluid and blood of reactive arthritis patients, suggesting common disease-initiation mechanisms.

Sequencing was performed on an Illumina HiSeq 2500. Quantitative 5'-RACE with molecular barcodes was the method used to prepare the TCR beta libraries. The original methods were these. A new computational method, built on a probabilistic model of VDJ rearrangement, was used to identify disease-linked TCR variants. TCRdb trimmed public reads at Q25 via fastp, called clones via MiXCR and kept in-frame beta chains. Merged by CDR3 protein, the rows form single entries marked with the most common genes and DNA. These V and J calls rely on TCRdb rather than the paper's analysis. Recorded for this sample are about 260,000 distinct CDR3 sequences; roughly 20% of them occurred a single time. The ten largest clones represent about 8% of the sample. The junction shows trimming of 3 bases on V and 7 bases on J, and the gene matches do not reach 4 bases of it. The germline V gene specifies SGHRS as CDR1 and YFSETQ as CDR2. Inclusive of the bounding cysteine and phenylalanine, the CDR3 is 14 residues long. The read is trimmed to its CDR3 DNA, 42 bases read in frame from base 1.

This sequence was found in a male donor with ankylosing spondylitis or in good health (not recorded which). Sequencing was done on a sample of blood, either unsorted or a sorted T cell fraction (not recorded which). The chain is assembled from TRBV5-1 and TRBJ1-6, with 7 middle bases fitting TRBD1. The DNA is TGCGCCAGCAGCTCAGGACAGGCAAATTCACCCCTCCACTTT. The resulting protein is CASSSGQANSPLHF.